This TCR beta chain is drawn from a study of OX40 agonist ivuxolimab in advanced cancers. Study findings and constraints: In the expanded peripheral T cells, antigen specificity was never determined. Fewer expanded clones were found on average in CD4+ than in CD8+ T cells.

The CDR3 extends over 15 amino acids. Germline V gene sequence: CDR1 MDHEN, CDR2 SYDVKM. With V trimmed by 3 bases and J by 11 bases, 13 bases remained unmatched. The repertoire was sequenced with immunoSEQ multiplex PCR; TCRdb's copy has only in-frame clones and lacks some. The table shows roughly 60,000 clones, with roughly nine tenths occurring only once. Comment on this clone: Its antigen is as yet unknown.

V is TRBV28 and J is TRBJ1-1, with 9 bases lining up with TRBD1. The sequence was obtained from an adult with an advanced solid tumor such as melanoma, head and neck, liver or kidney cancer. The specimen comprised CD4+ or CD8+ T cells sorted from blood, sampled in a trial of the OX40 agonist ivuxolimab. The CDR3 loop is CASSLPSGTGSYAFF. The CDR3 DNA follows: TGTGCCAGCAGTTTGCCTTCTGGGACAGGGTCTTACGCTTTCTTT.